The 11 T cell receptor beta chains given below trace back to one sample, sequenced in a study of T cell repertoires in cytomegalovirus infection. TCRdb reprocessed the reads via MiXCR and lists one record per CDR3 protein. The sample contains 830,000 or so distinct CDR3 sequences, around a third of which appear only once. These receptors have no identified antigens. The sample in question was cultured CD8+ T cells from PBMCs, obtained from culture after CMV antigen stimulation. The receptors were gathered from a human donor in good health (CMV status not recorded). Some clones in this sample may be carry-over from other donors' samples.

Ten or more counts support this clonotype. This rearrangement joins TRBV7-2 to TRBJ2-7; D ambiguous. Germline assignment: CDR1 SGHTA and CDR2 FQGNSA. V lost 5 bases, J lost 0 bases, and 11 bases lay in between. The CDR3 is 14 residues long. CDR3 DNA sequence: TGTGCCAGCAGCCTGGTCCCCAACTCCTACGAGCAGTACGTC. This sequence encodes CASSLVPNSYEQYV.

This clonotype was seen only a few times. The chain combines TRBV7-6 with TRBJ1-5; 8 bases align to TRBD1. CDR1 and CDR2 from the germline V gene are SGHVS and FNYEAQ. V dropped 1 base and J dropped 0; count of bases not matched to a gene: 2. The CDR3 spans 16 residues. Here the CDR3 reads CASSLGTGNSNQPQHF. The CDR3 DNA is TGTGCCAGCAGCTTAGGGACAGGGAATAGCAATCAGCCCCAGCATTTT.

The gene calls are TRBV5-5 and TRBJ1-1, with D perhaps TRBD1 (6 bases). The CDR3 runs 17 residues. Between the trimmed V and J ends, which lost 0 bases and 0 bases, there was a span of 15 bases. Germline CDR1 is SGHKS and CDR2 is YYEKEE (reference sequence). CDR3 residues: CASSLGQGRTLNTEAFF. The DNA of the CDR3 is TGTGCCAGCAGCTTGGGCCAGGGGCGAACCCTGAACACTGAAGCTTTCTTT.

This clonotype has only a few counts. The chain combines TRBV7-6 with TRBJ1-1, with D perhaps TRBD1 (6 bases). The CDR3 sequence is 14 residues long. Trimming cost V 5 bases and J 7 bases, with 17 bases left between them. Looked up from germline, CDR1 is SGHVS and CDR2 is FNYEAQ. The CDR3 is CASSLGGAGIEAFF. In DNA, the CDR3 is TGTGCCAGCAGCCTGGGGGGGGCTGGGATTGAAGCTTTCTTT.

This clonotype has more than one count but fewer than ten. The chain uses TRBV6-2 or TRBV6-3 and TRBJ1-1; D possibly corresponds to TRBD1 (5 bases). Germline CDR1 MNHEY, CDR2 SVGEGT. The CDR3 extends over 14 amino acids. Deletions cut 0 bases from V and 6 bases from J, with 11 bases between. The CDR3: CASSYSQGAAEAFF. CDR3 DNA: TGTGCCAGCAGTTACTCGCAAGGGGCGGCTGAAGCTTTCTTT.

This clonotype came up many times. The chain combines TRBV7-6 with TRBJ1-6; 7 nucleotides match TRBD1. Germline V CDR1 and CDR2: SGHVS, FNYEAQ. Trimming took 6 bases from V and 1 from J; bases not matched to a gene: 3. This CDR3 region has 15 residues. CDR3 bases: TGTGCCAGCAGTCCGACAGGGTCCTATAATTCACCCCTCCACTTT. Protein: CASSPTGSYNSPLHF.

Here the CDR3 DNA reads TGTGCCAGCAGCTCTACGACAGGGTCACTGGGCACTGAAGCTTTCTTT. Translating gives CASSSTTGSLGTEAFF. This chain connects TRBV7-9 to TRBJ1-1, with 7 bases identical to TRBD1. Losses at the gene ends were 4 bases for V and 4 bases for J; bases not matched to a gene: 12. The germline V gene has CDR1 SEHNR and CDR2 FQNEAQ (reference sequence). This CDR3 region has 16 residues. The whole variable domain, filled in from reference TRBV7-9 and TRBJ1-1, reads DTGVSQNPRHKITKRGQNVTFRCDPISEHNRLYWYRQTLGQGPEFLTYFQNEAQLEKSRLLSDRFSAERPKGSFSTLEIQRTEQGDSAMYLCASSSTTGSLGTEAFFGQGTRLTVV.

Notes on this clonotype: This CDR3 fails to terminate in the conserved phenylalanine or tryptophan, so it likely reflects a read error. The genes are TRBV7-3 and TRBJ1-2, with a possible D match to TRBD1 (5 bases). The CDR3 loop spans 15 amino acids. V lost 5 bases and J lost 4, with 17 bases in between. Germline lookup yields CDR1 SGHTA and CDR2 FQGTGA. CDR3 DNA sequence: TGTGCCAGCAGCCTAATTAGCGGGACCACCTATGGCTACACCCTC. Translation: CASSLISGTTYGYTL.

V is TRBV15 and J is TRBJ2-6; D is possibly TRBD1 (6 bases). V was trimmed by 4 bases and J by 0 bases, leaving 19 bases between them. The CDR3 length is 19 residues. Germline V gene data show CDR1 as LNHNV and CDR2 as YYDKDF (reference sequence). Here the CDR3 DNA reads TGTGCCACCAGCAAAGACTCCGGGACACTGATCTCTGGGGCCAACGTCCTGACTTTC. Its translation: CATSKDSGTLISGANVLTF.

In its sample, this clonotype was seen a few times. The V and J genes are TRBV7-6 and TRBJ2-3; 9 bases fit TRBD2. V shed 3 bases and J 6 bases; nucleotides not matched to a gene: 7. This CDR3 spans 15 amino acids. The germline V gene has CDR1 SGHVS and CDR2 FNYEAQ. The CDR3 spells CASSLGRGGLDTQYF. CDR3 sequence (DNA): TGTGCCAGCAGCTTGGGGCGGGGGGGCTTGGATACGCAGTATTTT.

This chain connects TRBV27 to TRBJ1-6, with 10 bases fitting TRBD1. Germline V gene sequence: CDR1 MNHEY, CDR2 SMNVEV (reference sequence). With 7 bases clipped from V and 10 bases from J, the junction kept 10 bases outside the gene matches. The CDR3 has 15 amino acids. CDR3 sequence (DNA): TGTGCCAGCACCCTTCGGGACAGGGGAAACTCACCCCTCCACTTT. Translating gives CASTLRDRGNSPLHF.